The clone carrying this T cell receptor (beta chain) was detected many times. The antigen is unknown. In making TCR cDNA, 5'RACE template switching added a universal primer site and UMIs to it. TCRdb reanalysed the 5' RACE reads using MiXCR and keeps one entry per CDR3 protein. The repertoire consists of some 250,000 distinct CDR3 sequences, with around 3.5% occurring once and the leading ten covering around a fifth. These data belong to a study of T cells after yellow fever vaccination. The germline gives CDR1 DFQATT, CDR2 SNEGSKA (reference sequence). This CDR3 has 13 amino acids. The V and J ends lost 5 bases and 6 bases, in that order; junction bases with no gene match: 5. Study conclusions and caveats: There was a possibility that FACS-sorted repertoires contained abundant clonotypes contaminating from the bulk population. Weaker, the secondary response peaked sooner, at day 5 versus 15. Clones from primary vaccination mostly reappeared after the booster (96% CD4, about 85% CD8).

This chain joins TRBV20-1 and TRBJ2-7; 12 bases are shared with TRBD1. The TCR sequence derives from a man aged 18-30 years who received the YFV17D yellow fever vaccine. Sequencing used PBMCs, obtained 15 days after the yellow fever booster vaccination. Here the CDR3 DNA reads TGCAGTGCTCGGGGGACAGGGGGCGCCGAGCAGTACTTC. This encodes CSARGTGGAEQYF.